Reported below is one T cell receptor beta chain. This clone's antigen is unknown. There are no base qualities to consult, and no much larger clone falls within one base. The germline V and J ends show losses of 5 bases and 5 bases respectively, and no gene match explains 7 bases of the junction. From a lookup of the germline V gene, CDR1 and CDR2 are ENHRY and SYGVKD. The CDR3 runs 14 residues from the cysteine to the phenylalanine. This entry keeps only the CDR3 DNA: 42 bases, framed from base 1. These data come from a study of blood T cell repertoires in COVID-19 (dated by TCRdb to 2020 to 2022). At the level of the whole study: Samples covering the acute and convalescent phases of COVID-19 were provided by collaborators in the United States, Italy and Spain. The dataset comprised deeply sampled blood TCRbeta repertoires from subjects exposed to, actively infected with, or recovered from COVID-19. HLA class I and class II types, where available, came from metadata supplied by the sample provider rather than from assay-based typing. Nearly every sample came with metadata listing a de-identified subject ID, COVID-19 status, age in years and sex. Samples came from the ongoing ImmuneRACE study (first 160 participants) plus 1,254 subjects from 6 global collaborators. The material from the prospective study consisted of cDNA or gDNA derived from T cells, B-cell-depleted T cells, or PBMCs. The repertoires were made available in a free public database intended to serve as a resource for research on the immune response to SARS-CoV-2.

General conclusions and limits of the study: Clinical and demographic metadata were provided uncurated, with the amount varying by source and participant.

Another Seattle source contributed samples from volunteer blood donors who had recovered from COVID-19. The collaborating institutions used their own protocols to collect whole blood in K2EDTA tubes. For TCRbeta analysis, collaborators shipped samples as frozen whole blood, isolated PBMCs, or DNA extracted from either of those sample types. TCRbeta CDR3 regions were amplified from genomic DNA by means of the immunoSEQ Assay, a bias-controlled multiplex PCR. The original pipeline was this. Nucleated cell counts per sample were estimated from amplification of reference gene primers within the assay. To quantify the absolute abundance of each unique TCRbeta CDR3 rearrangement, sequence reads were collapsed and filtered. For each sample, productive Simpson clonality was calculated by taking the square root of Simpson's diversity index across productive rearrangements. Imported from immuneACCESS, the table was reduced by TCRdb to in-frame sequences with V and J called. These copies leave out some clones; in studies compared against another copy, an unresolved V gene accounts for under half, and the cause of the remainder is not known. The V and J calls and clone size come from that table; D and trimming were worked out from the DNA. The sample table shows about 270,000 clones, and around nine tenths are seen once. Approximately 9.8% of the sample rests with the top ten.

The V gene is TRBV10-3 and the J gene is TRBJ2-7, and 9 bases in between align with TRBD1. Sample: peripheral blood. This receptor was identified in a man in his forties who had recovered from COVID-19. CDR3 loop: CAISSQGQGDEQYF. The nucleotide sequence reads TGTGCCATCAGTTCTCAGGGACAGGGAGACGAGCAGTACTTC.